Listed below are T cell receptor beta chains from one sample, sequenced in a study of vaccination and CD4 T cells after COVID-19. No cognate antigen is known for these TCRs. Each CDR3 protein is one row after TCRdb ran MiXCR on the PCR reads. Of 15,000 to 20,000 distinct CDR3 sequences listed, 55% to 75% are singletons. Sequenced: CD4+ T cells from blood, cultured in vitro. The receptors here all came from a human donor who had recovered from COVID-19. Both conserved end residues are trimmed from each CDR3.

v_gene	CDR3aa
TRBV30	AWSVRGETQY
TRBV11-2	ASSLVAFQGSQTQY
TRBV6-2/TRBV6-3	ASSEHYEQY
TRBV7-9	ASSSRPRAGELF
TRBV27	ASSLEGVGNEQY
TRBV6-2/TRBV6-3	ASSGSGTAADTQY
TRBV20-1	SASGSTGANSPLH
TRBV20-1	SARDPRLLNTGELF
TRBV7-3	ASSKTGGTGSYEQY
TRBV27	ASSLIGFVDHSNQPQH
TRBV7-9	ASSRQGRNSPLH
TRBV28	ASSLYRLAGSGTDTQY
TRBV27	ASARAGPKADTQY
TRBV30	AWSLGPRGYT
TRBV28	ASRIKGVPQH